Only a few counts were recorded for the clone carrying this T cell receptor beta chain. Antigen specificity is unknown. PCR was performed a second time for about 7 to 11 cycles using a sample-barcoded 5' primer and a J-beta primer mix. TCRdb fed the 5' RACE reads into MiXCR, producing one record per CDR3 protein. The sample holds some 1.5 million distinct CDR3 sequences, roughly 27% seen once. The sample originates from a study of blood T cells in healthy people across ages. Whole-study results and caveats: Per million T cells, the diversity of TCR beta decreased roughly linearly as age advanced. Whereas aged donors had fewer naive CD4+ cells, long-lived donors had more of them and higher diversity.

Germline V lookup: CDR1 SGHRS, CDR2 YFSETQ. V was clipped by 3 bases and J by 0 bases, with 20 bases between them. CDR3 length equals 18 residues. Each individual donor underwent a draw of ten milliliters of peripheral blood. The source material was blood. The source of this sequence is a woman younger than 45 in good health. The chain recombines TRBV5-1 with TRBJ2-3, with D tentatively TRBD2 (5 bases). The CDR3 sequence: CASSSGRGLDSSTDTQYF. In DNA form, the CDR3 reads TGCGCCAGCAGCTCAGGTAGAGGGTTGGATTCTAGCACAGATACGCAGTATTTT.